This T cell receptor beta chain was observed in a study of PD-1 blockade in mismatch repair-deficient tumors. On the study more broadly: All were previously treated, progressing patients with about twelve mismatch repair-deficient cancer types.

TCRs were sequenced from a few patients responding to pembrolizumab. Notes on the study in general: After pembrolizumab, tumor-resident clones rose rapidly, then generally contracted before radiologic responses.

This CDR3 is built from 14 residues. V gave up 0 bases and J gave up 1 base, with 3 bases separating them. Germline CDR1 and CDR2: SGHAT and FQDESV (reference sequence). Only in-frame clones appear in the TCRdb table, and some are missing; sequencing was by immunoSEQ multiplex PCR. The table has 40,000 to 60,000 clones, 70% to 85% seen once. This clone appeared a few times. Antigen specificity is unknown. The TCR comes from an adult with mismatch repair-deficient cancer. The material was PBMCs, obtained before pembrolizumab treatment. This chain uses TRBV11-1 with TRBJ2-2; no clear D gene. The CDR3 sequence: CASSLAGNTGELFF. DNA of the CDR3: TGTGCCAGCAGCTTAGCGGGGAACACCGGGGAGCTGTTTTTT.